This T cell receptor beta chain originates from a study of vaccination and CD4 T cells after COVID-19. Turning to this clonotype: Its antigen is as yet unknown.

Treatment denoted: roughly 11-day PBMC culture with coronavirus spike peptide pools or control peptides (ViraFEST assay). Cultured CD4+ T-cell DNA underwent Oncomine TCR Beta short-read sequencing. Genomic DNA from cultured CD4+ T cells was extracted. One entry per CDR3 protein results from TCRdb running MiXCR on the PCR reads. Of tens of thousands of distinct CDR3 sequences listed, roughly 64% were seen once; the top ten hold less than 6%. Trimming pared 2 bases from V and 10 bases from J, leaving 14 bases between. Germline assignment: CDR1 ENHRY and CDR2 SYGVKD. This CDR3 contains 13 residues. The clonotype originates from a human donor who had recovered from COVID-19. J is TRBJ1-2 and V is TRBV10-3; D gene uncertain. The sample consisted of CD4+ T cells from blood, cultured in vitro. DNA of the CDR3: TGTGCCATCAGTGAGACCTTAGACGGCCACTACACCTTC. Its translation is CAISETLDGHYTF.